A selection of T cell receptor beta chains follows, all from one sample in a study of human T cells and chemical hapten exposure. TCRdb fed the RACE reads into MiXCR, producing one record per CDR3 protein. In the table there are approximately 100,000 distinct CDR3 sequences, about 10% of which are singletons. The material was whole blood, obtained in connection with sensitization to the hapten diphenylcyclopropenone (DPC). The receptors shown here come from a woman aged 35 to 49 with alopecia areata. Some clones in this sample may be carry-over from other donors' samples. CDR3s include the opening cysteine and the closing phenylalanine or tryptophan. Size is stated for part of the rows, as once, few or many counts, or as a class when the clone is expanded.

clone size,J gene,V gene,CDR3 protein
.,TRBJ1-1,TRBV7-9,CASSLERSEAFF
few,TRBJ1-1,TRBV2,CASSEYTTNTEAFF
.,TRBJ1-2,TRBV7-9,CASSFGPGASPLNYGYTF
many,TRBJ2-1,TRBV6-2/TRBV6-3,CASSWRGHEYNEQFF
few,TRBJ2-5,TRBV29-1,CSVDGGSQETQYF
many,TRBJ2-3,TRBV4-3,CASSQDWGDPSTDTQYF
.,TRBJ2-7,TRBV7-2,CASSFSGRTYEQYF
few,TRBJ2-1,TRBV25-1,CASSEYQKEQFF
few,TRBJ2-7,TRBV19,CASSMRQGSYEQYF
few,TRBJ2-7,TRBV12-3/TRBV12-4,CASSLKGASEQYF
many,TRBJ1-2,TRBV6-6,CASLTLQGTYGYTF
few,TRBJ1-2,TRBV6-5,CASSYPPGRPGGYGYTF
few,TRBJ1-5,TRBV6-2/TRBV6-3,CASSYKGGNQPQHF
many,TRBJ2-7,TRBV4-2,CASSRRTGEYEQYF
medium-sized,TRBJ2-1,TRBV6-4,CASSEGTASNEQFF
many,TRBJ2-5,TRBV5-1,CASDREYRETQYF
few,TRBJ2-2,TRBV7-2,CASSLDGRAGLFF
many,TRBJ2-7,TRBV29-1,CSVEGQGLWEQYF
many,TRBJ1-1,TRBV6-6,CASSYLSGSLEAFF
few,TRBJ1-1,TRBV6-5,CASSSTGQKNTEAFF
.,TRBJ1-1,TRBV2,CASSEVASLTEAFF
few,TRBJ1-4,TRBV7-3,CASSSTGSAGEKLFF
many,TRBJ2-3,TRBV10-3,CAIRGGGDTQYF
many,TRBJ2-2,TRBV6-2/TRBV6-3,CASSGTRTSGSETGELFF
many,TRBJ1-1,TRBV24-1,CATSSGLEEQGAFF
few,TRBJ1-3,TRBV12-3/TRBV12-4,CASSLLTGGNTIYF
few,TRBJ1-5,TRBV11-2,CASSLYLGGNQPQHF
.,TRBJ2-4,TRBV23-1,CANTGQSTNIQYF
many,TRBJ2-5,TRBV7-2,CASSLKETQYF